What follows are 26 T cell receptor beta chains derived from one specimen sequenced in a study of cytomegalovirus exposure and HLA in healthy donors. PCR used 60 Vbeta primers and 13 Jbeta primers. TCRdb keeps only in-frame clones here, not all; method: immunoSEQ multiplex PCR. The data contain 150,000 to 250,000 clones, 79% of them singletons. Sequenced material: PBMCs. These receptor sequences come from a woman in her 30s in good health and CMV-seropositive.

Notes on this clone: One junction end disagrees with the germline gene, perhaps due to a read error. The rearrangement joins TRBV7-9 to TRBJ1-4; tentatively, D is TRBD1 (6 bases). This CDR3 comprises 18 residues. Germline V CDR1 and CDR2: SEHNR, FQNEAQ (reference sequence). The CDR3 nucleotides are TGTTCCAGCGCCCAATCTAAGCCACACAGGGTACCAAATGAAAAACTGTTTTTT. Encoded protein: CSSAQSKPHRVPNEKLFF.

The chain recombines TRBV29-1 with TRBJ2-1; 9 positions match TRBD2. This CDR3 region has 15 residues. Germline lookup yields CDR1 SQVTM and CDR2 ANQGSEA. The V and J ends lost 0 bases and 4 bases, in that order; junction bases with no gene match: 4. DNA of the CDR3: TGCAGCGTTGAAGATGGGGCGGGGGGGTACAATGAGCAGTTCTTC. Amino acids: CSVEDGAGGYNEQFF.

The rearrangement uses TRBV7-9 and TRBJ1-1; 7 bases map to TRBD1. This CDR3 has 16 residues. Germline V gives CDR1 SEHNR, CDR2 FQNEAQ (reference sequence). V lost 1 base, J lost 0 bases, and 5 bases stayed unmatched. The CDR3 sequence: CASSLGRRGMNTEAFF. CDR3 DNA: TGTGCCAGCAGCTTAGGACGCAGGGGGATGAACACTGAAGCTTTCTTT. Together with reference TRBV7-9 and TRBJ1-1, the CDR3 gives the full variable domain: DTGVSQNPRHKITKRGQNVTFRCDPISEHNRLYWYRQTLGQGPEFLTYFQNEAQLEKSRLLSDRFSAERPKGSFSTLEIQRTEQGDSAMYLCASSLGRRGMNTEAFFGQGTRLTVV.

The chain has TRBV27 and TRBJ1-3; D ambiguous. V lost 6 bases, J lost 2 bases, and 11 bases lay in between. The CDR3 runs 14 residues. The V gene's germline CDR1 is MNHEY and CDR2 SMNVEV (reference sequence). DNA of the CDR3: TGTGCCAGCAGCCTAGGAGGAACTGGAAACACCATATATTTT. Its translation: CASSLGGTGNTIYF.

V usage is TRBV11-3 and J usage is TRBJ1-2, with D perhaps matching TRBD1 (5 bases). CDR3 size: 15 residues. V was cut by 1 base and J by 1 base, with 10 bases left in between. The germline V gene encodes CDR1 SGHNT and CDR2 YENEEA. Here the CDR3 DNA reads TGTGCCAGCAGCTTAGGGGGGGAGTATAACTATGGCTACACCTTC. Amino acids: CASSLGGEYNYGYTF.

The CDR3 here is CASSLGGSSIKNEQYF. CDR3 DNA sequence: TGTGCCAGCAGTTTAGGAGGGAGCTCTATCAAGAACGAGCAGTACTTC. The rearrangement uses TRBV27 and TRBJ2-7, with D possibly being TRBD2 (6 bases). Germline CDR1 and CDR2: MNHEY and SMNVEV (reference sequence). Trimming removed 2 bases from V and 5 bases from J, with 19 bases in between. The CDR3 covers 16 residues.

In this sample, this clone turned up a few times. This chain connects TRBV25-1 to TRBJ1-1; tentatively, D is TRBD1 (5 bases). The CDR3 sequence is 12 residues long. V gave up 9 bases and J gave up 8 bases, with 16 bases separating them. Germline lookup yields CDR1 MGHDK and CDR2 SYGVNS. In DNA form, the CDR3 reads TGTGCCAGTCGACAGTCTTATCCGGAAGCTTTCTTT. Amino acids: CASRQSYPEAFF.

This rearrangement joins TRBV5-5 to TRBJ2-4, with a tentative D call TRBD1 (6 bases). The CDR3 loop spans 17 amino acids. CDR1 is SGHKS, CDR2 YYEKEE, per germline (reference sequence). The V end lost 0 bases, the J end lost 0 bases, and 13 bases lay between the germline ends. CDR3 sequence: CASSLVGRTEAKNIQYF. The CDR3 DNA sequence: TGTGCCAGCAGCTTGGTTGGCCGGACAGAAGCCAAAAACATTCAGTACTTC.

The chain has TRBV5-8 and TRBJ2-5; 14 bases map to TRBD2. Germline loops: CDR1 SGHTS, CDR2 YDEGEE. The CDR3 consists of 16 residues. The junction had 4 bases not matched to a gene; V was cut back by 4 bases and J by 2 bases. CDR3: CASSAGTSGSQETQYF. The CDR3, as DNA: TGTGCCAGCAGCGCAGGGACTAGCGGGAGTCAAGAGACCCAGTACTTC.

This clone was seen a single time. The DNA for the CDR3 is TGTGCCAGCAGCAAAGCGGTCCTAGCGGGATGCGCCGGGGAGCTGTTTTTT. As protein: CASSKAVLAGCAGELFF. The chain combines TRBV21-1 with TRBJ2-2; the table's D gene call, TRBD2, was not cross checked with the DNA. TRBV21-1 is a listed pseudogene. The CDR3 consists of 17 residues.

Worth noting for this clone: Other DNA sequences in this sample translate to the same CDR3. The rearrangement uses TRBV5-1 and TRBJ2-7, with 7 positions matching TRBD1. Germline lookup yields CDR1 SGHRS and CDR2 YFSETQ. V was pared by 0 bases and J by 3 bases, with 3 bases of the junction left unmatched. The CDR3 loop spans 14 amino acids. The DNA for the CDR3 is TGCGCCAGCAGCTTGGTGACAGGGAGCTACGAGCAGTACTTC. Translation: CASSLVTGSYEQYF.

The chain combines TRBV15 with TRBJ1-1, with TRBD1 identical over 7 bases. CDR3 length: 15 amino acids. In germline, CDR1 is LNHNV, CDR2 YYDKDF (reference sequence). The ends lost 4 bases at V and 0 bases at J; junction bases unmatched: 5. As DNA, the CDR3 is TGTGCCACCAGCAATAGACAGGGAGTGAACACTGAAGCTTTCTTT. Its translation: CATSNRQGVNTEAFF.

The J gene is TRBJ1-4, the V gene TRBV6-5; D is unclear. CDR3 length: 15 residues. The V end was cut by 0 bases, the J end by 6 bases, with 11 bases between. Germline lookup yields CDR1 MNHEY and CDR2 SVGAGI. CDR3 sequence reads: CASSYSRRAHEKLFF. Written as DNA, the CDR3 is TGTGCCAGCAGTTACTCGAGGAGGGCCCATGAAAAACTGTTTTTT.

The gene calls are TRBV2 and TRBJ2-5; 10 bases match TRBD1. Losses at the gene ends were 7 bases for V and 5 bases for J; bases not matched to a gene: 7. The CDR3 is made up of 14 amino acids. Germline values: CDR1 SNHLY, CDR2 FYNNEI. Here the CDR3 reads CASTLDRGRETQYF. The CDR3 DNA sequence: TGTGCCAGCACCCTTGACAGGGGGCGGGAGACCCAGTACTTC.

This sequence joins TRBV5-6 and TRBJ2-2; D remains unclear. Trimming shortened V by 4 bases and J by 6 bases, and 7 bases separated the two germline ends. The CDR3 is made up of 12 amino acids. CDR1 and CDR2 from the germline V gene are SGHDT and YYEEEE. The CDR3 nucleotides read TGTGCCAGCAGCCCCTACTCCGGGGAGCTGTTTTTT. Translating gives CASSPYSGELFF.

The chain links TRBV9 to TRBJ2-4, with 7 bases fitting TRBD2. Germline V lookup: CDR1 SGDLS, CDR2 YYNGEE. The length of the CDR3 is 12 residues. V lost 7 bases and J lost 9; bases outside the gene matches: 7. The DNA of the CDR3 is TGTGCCAGCGGGGGGGACTCGGGCATTCAGTACTTC. Translation: CASGGDSGIQYF.

The chain is built from TRBV5-1 and TRBJ2-5, with a weak D call TRBD2 (5 bases). This CDR3 is 17 amino acids long. The V gene's germline CDR1 is SGHRS and CDR2 YFSETQ. Trimming left V 4 bases short and J 1 base short, with 20 bases between. CDR3 bases: TGCGCCAGCAGCCCCGAAGTTGTCGGCGGGCTCCAAGAGACCCAGTACTTC. Translation: CASSPEVVGGLQETQYF.

The V gene is TRBV7-2, the J gene TRBJ2-2; no reliable D call. This CDR3 comprises 15 residues. The germline V gene encodes CDR1 SGHTA and CDR2 FQGNSA. V dropped 0 bases and J dropped 7 bases, with 12 bases sitting between them. CDR3 sequence (DNA): TGTGCCAGCAGCTTAGCCGGCCTGTCGGGCGGGGAGCTGTTTTTT. Residues: CASSLAGLSGGELFF.

In this sample, this clone turned up a few times. This chain connects TRBV19 to TRBJ2-3; D is perhaps TRBD2 (6 bases). Trimming removed 6 bases from V and 0 bases from J, with 13 bases in between. Germline V gene lookup returns CDR1 LNHDA and CDR2 SQIVND (reference sequence). The CDR3 has 15 amino acids. The CDR3, as DNA: TGTGCCAGTAGGGACGGGACTTCTAGCACAGATACGCAGTATTTT. This encodes CASRDGTSSTDTQYF. The whole variable domain, filled in from reference TRBV19 and TRBJ2-3, reads DGGITQSPKYLFRKEGQNVTLSCEQNLNHDAMYWYRQDPGQGLRLIYYSQIVNDFQKGDIAEGYSVSREKKESFPLTVTSAQKNPTAFYLCASRDGTSSTDTQYFGPGTRLTVL.

This clone was counted a few times. The chain employs TRBV5-1 and TRBJ2-2; 9 bases match TRBD2. The length of the CDR3 is 16 residues. Losses at the gene ends were 3 bases for V and 4 bases for J; bases not matched to a gene: 7. CDR1 and CDR2 (germline): SGHRS, YFSETQ. Written as DNA, the CDR3 is TGCGCCAGCAGCTCGCTACCGACTAGCGGCACCGGGGAGCTGTTTTTT. Its translation: CASSSLPTSGTGELFF.

V usage is TRBV6-1 and J usage is TRBJ1-2; D unresolved. Germline CDR1 reads MNHNS; CDR2 reads SASEGT. V lost 0 bases to trimming and J lost 7 bases, with 9 bases between them. CDR3 length: 13 residues. The CDR3 nucleotides are TGTGCCAGCAGTGAAGCCCAGGCTCCTGGCTACACCTTC. Its protein is CASSEAQAPGYTF.

The gene calls are TRBV5-4 and TRBJ2-3; weak D call: TRBD2 (6 bases). Germline-derived CDR1 and CDR2 are SGHNT and YYREEE (reference sequence). The CDR3 loop spans 14 amino acids. With 4 bases removed from V and 2 bases from J, the gap between germline ends came to 11 bases. The CDR3 DNA is TGTGCCAGCAGCCCTGGAGGGGACACAGATACGCAGTATTTT. Encoded protein: CASSPGGDTDTQYF.

V and J are TRBV13 and TRBJ1-1; D not certain. CDR1 PRHDT and CDR2 FYEKMQ come from the germline V gene (reference sequence). The CDR3 runs to 12 residues. Trimming left V 0 bases short and J 9 bases short, with 8 bases between. CDR3 nucleotide sequence: TGTGCCAGCAGCTTAGGTTCACAGCAAGCTTTCTTT. Protein sequence: CASSLGSQQAFF.

The CDR3, as DNA: TGCGCCAGCAGTCAAATAGCGGGGGGGGCTTACGAGCAGTACTTC. This codes for CASSQIAGGAYEQYF. The rearrangement links TRBV10-2 to TRBJ2-7, with 11 bases matching TRBD2. CDR1 is WSHSY, CDR2 SAAADI, per germline. Trimming at V came to 5 bases and at J to 4 bases, leaving 7 bases not matched to a gene. This CDR3 is built from 15 residues.

The chain is built from TRBV7-8 and TRBJ1-5, with 7 nucleotides matching TRBD1. CDR1 is SGHVS, CDR2 FQNEAQ, per germline. V lost 6 bases to trimming and J lost 3 bases; unmatched junction nucleotides: 5. The CDR3 has 14 residues. CDR3 residues: CASRLDRVNQPQHF. CDR3 bases: TGTGCCAGCAGACTCGACAGGGTCAATCAGCCCCAGCATTTT.

V is TRBV7-9 and J is TRBJ1-3; TRBD1 matches 10 bases. This CDR3 comprises 16 residues. CDR1 is SEHNR, CDR2 FQNEAQ, per germline (reference sequence). With 5 bases clipped from V and 3 bases from J, the junction kept 7 bases outside the gene matches. In DNA, the CDR3 is TGTGCCAGCAGCCCCCGGGACAGGGGTAATGGAAACACCATATATTTT. It encodes CASSPRDRGNGNTIYF.